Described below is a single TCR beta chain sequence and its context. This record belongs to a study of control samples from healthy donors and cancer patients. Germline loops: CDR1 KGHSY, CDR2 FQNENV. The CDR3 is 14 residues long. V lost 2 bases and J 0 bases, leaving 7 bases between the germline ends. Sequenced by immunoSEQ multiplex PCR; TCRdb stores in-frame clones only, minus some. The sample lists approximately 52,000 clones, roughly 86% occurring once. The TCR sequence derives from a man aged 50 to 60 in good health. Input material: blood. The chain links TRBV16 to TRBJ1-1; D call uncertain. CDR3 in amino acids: CASSQQFMNTEAFF. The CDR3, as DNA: TGTGCCAGCAGCCAACAGTTCATGAACACTGAAGCTTTCTTT.